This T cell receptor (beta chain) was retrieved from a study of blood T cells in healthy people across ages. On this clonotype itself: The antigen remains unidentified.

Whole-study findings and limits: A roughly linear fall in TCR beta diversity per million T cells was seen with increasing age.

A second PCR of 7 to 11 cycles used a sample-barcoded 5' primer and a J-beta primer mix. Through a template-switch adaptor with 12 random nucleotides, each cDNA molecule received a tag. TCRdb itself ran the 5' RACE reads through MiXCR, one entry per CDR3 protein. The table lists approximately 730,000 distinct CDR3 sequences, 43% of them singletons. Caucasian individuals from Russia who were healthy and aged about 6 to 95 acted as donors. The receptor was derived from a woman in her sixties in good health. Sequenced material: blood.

The DNA for the CDR3 is TGTGCCAGCAGCGTAGCTTCAGGAGGCGGAAAACTGTTTTTT. Amino acids: CASSVASGGGKLFF. This chain links TRBV9 with TRBJ1-4; D uncertain. CDR1 SGDLS and CDR2 YYNGEE come from the germline V gene. The V and J ends lost 0 bases and 10 bases respectively, with 13 bases between them. The CDR3 has 14 amino acids.